A selection of T cell receptor beta chains follows, all from one sample in a study of blood T cell repertoires in COVID-19. TCRdb keeps only in-frame clones here, not all; method: immunoSEQ multiplex PCR. The profile shows 180,000 or so clones, 80% to 90% of them singletons. The sequenced sample was peripheral blood. Every receptor here comes from a man aged 55 to 69 with acute or convalescent COVID-19. The CDR3 runs from the conserved cysteine through the conserved F or W. The D gene is left open where the match is weak. Size is omitted from some rows. Given values are once, few, many or a class for expanded clones.

J,size,V,D,CDR3,DNA
TRBJ1-2,once,TRBV7-2,.,CASSYDSSNYGYTF,TGTGCCAGCAGCTACGACAGTTCAAACTATGGCTACACCTTC
TRBJ2-7,.,TRBV7-2,TRBD2,CASRPGASGSYEQYF,TGTGCCAGCCGTCCCGGGGCTAGCGGCTCCTACGAGCAGTACTTC
TRBJ2-1,.,TRBV5-1,.,CASSTGQGGVGLWNEQFF,TGCGCCAGCAGCACAGGACAGGGAGGGGTTGGGCTGTGGAATGAGCAGTTCTTC
TRBJ2-7,.,TRBV7-2,.,CASSLMPGAYEQYF,TGTGCCAGCAGCTTGATGCCGGGAGCCTACGAGCAGTACTTC
TRBJ2-7,.,TRBV7-9,.,CASSPGGGATFGQYF,TGTGCCAGCAGCCCGGGTGGCGGGGCCACCTTCGGGCAGTACTTC
TRBJ1-1,.,TRBV15,.,CATKGSMNTEAFF,TGTGCCACCAAGGGGTCAATGAACACTGAAGCTTTCTTT
TRBJ2-1,.,TRBV6-5,TRBD2,CASRPSGSGYNEQFF,TGTGCCAGCAGACCTAGCGGGAGTGGGTACAATGAGCAGTTCTTC
TRBJ1-2,few,TRBV19,.,CASRVSYGYTF,TGTGCCAGTCGGGTGAGCTATGGCTACACCTTC
TRBJ1-2,.,TRBV4-1,TRBD1,CASSKDHRDSHYGYTF,TGCGCCAGCAGCAAAGACCACCGGGACAGCCACTATGGCTACACCTTC
TRBJ2-1,once,TRBV7-8,TRBD2,CASSSSGSGNEQFF,TGTGCCAGCAGCTCTAGCGGGAGTGGGAATGAGCAGTTCTTC
TRBJ1-1,.,TRBV19,.,CASTQAGLHTEAFF,TGTGCCAGTACCCAAGCGGGGTTGCACACTGAAGCTTTCTTT
TRBJ1-5,.,TRBV10-3,.,CAISAGERRQPQHF,TGTGCCATCAGTGCAGGGGAGCGCCGCCAGCCCCAGCATTTT